Given below is one T cell receptor (beta chain) in context. The target antigen is unknown. The data stem from a study of Graves' ophthalmopathy and Graves' hyperthyroidism. Study-wide points: In separating ophthalmopathy from stable hyperthyroidism, a 13-signature model achieved less than 90% sensitivity and 81.08% specificity. The model forecast ophthalmopathy progression, reaching over 70% sensitivity and 72.22% specificity.

The sequenced template was RNA, covering the TCR beta CDR3 region. In the first round, RT-PCR was carried out with HTBI primers, and a multiplex PCR formed the second round. Each CDR3 protein gets one entry after TCRdb re-called the multiplex PCR reads with MiXCR. The repertoire includes tens of thousands of distinct CDR3 sequences, approximately 48% of them detected once, and around 6.4% sits in the top ten. V dropped 6 bases and J dropped 8; count of bases not matched to a gene: 8. This CDR3 comprises 13 residues. The germline V gene encodes CDR1 SQVTM and CDR2 ANQGSEA. The V gene is TRBV29-1, the J gene TRBJ2-1, with 9 bases fitting TRBD2. The sequenced sample was peripheral blood. This clonotype was obtained from an adult woman with stable Graves' hyperthyroidism. CDR3 amino acids: CSVFSGSIDEQFF. In nucleotides, the CDR3 is TGCAGCGTCTTTAGCGGGAGCATCGATGAGCAGTTCTTC.